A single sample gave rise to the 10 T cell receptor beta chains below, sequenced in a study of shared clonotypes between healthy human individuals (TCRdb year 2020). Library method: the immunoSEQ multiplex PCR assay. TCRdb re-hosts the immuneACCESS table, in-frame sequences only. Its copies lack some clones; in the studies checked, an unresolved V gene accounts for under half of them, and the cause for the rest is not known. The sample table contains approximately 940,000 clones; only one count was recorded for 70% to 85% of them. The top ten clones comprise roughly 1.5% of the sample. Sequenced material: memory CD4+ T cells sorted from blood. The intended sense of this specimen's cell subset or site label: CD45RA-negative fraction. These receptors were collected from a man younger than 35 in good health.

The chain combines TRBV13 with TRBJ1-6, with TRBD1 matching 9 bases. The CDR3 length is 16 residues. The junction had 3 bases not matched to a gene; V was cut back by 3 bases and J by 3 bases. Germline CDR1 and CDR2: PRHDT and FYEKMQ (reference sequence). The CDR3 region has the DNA TGTGCCAGCAGCTTGACAGGGGGTGGCTATAATTCACCCCTCCACTTT. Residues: CASSLTGGGYNSPLHF.

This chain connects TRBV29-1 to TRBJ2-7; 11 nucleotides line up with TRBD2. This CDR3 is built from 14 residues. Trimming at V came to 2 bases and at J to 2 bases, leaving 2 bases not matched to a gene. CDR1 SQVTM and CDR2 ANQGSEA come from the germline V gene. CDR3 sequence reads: CSVEIAGGTYEQYF. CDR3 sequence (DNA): TGCAGCGTTGAAATAGCGGGAGGGACCTACGAGCAGTACTTC.

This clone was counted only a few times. The CDR3 here is CASQGEVIGHTEAFF. DNA for the CDR3: TGTGCCAGCCAAGGAGAGGTGATCGGCCACACTGAAGCTTTCTTT. V usage is TRBV28 and J usage is TRBJ1-1; no clear D. Trimming cost V 8 bases and J 3 bases, with 19 bases left between them. Germline-derived CDR1 and CDR2 are MDHEN and SYDVKM. The CDR3 length is 15 residues.

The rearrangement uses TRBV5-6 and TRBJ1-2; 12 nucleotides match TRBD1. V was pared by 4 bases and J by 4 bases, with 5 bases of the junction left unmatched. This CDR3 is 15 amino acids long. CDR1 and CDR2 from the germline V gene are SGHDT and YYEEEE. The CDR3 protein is CASSTGQGAVYGYTF. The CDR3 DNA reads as TGTGCCAGCAGCACGGGACAGGGGGCAGTCTATGGCTACACCTTC. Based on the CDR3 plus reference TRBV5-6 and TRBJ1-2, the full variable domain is DAGVTQSPTHLIKTRGQQVTLRCSPKSGHDTVSWYQQALGQGPQFIFQYYEEEERQRGNFPDRFSGHQFPNYSSELNVNALLLGDSALYLCASSTGQGAVYGYTFGSGTRLTVV.

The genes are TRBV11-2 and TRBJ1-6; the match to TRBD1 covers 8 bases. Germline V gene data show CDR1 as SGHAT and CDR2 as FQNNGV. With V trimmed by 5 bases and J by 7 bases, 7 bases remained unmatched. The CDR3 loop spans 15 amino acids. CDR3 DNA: TGTGCCAGCAGCACCAGGACAGGGCCCAATTCACCCCTCCACTTT. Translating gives CASSTRTGPNSPLHF.

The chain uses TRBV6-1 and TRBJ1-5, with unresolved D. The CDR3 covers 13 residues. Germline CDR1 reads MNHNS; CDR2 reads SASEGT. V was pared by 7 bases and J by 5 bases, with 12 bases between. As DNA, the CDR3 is TGTGCCAGCAAGGAATCCCTTGATCAGCCCCAGCATTTT. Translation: CASKESLDQPQHF.

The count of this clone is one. CDR3 sequence reads: CASSIQGISGELFF. In DNA form, the CDR3 reads TGTGCCAGCAGCATACAGGGGATCTCCGGGGAGCTGTTTTTT. The chain employs TRBV9 and TRBJ2-2; 7 bases line up with TRBD1. Germline assignment: CDR1 SGDLS and CDR2 YYNGEE. The CDR3 totals 14 residues. The V segment lost 4 bases and the J segment 6 bases; nucleotides outside the gene matches: 6.

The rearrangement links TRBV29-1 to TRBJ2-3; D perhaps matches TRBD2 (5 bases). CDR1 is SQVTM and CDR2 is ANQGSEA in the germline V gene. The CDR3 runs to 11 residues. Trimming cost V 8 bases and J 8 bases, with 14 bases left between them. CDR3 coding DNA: TGCAGCTTTTGGACTGCCGGTACGCAGTATTTT. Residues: CSFWTAGTQYF.

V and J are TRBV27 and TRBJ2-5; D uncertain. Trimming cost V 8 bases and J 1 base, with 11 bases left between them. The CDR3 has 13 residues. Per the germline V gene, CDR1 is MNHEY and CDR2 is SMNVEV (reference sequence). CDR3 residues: CASRMGRQETQYF. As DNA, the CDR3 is TGTGCCAGCCGGATGGGCCGCCAAGAGACCCAGTACTTC.

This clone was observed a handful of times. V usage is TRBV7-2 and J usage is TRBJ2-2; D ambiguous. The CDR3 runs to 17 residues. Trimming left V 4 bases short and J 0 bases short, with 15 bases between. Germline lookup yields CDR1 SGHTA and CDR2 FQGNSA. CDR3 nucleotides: TGTGCCAGCAGCTCCTTTTTTCGCGCAGCGAACACCGGGGAGCTGTTTTTT. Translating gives CASSSFFRAANTGELFF.